This T cell receptor beta chain was found in a study of T cells in Graves' hyperthyroidism and ophthalmopathy. Findings of the study overall: Blood shared most expanded thyroid clonotypes above 0.001. The model identified upcoming ophthalmopathy a median about 7.1 months ahead of onset.

Germline trimming cut 3 bases from V and 2 bases from J; bases unmatched to any gene: 2. CDR1 and CDR2 (germline): MNHNS, SASEGT. CDR3 length: 16 amino acids. RNA transcripts gave rise to amplified TCR beta CDR3 regions. A first-round RT-PCR of the TCR CDR3 used the HTBI primer set. TCRdb reprocessed the multiplex PCR reads via MiXCR and lists one record per CDR3 protein. Here the sample spans 600,000 to 750,000 distinct CDR3 sequences, about 18% being singletons. This clonotype was detected many times. Its antigen is not known. The definition of stable Graves' hyperthyroidism was no ophthalmopathy progression within 18 months. Each 10 ml fresh peripheral blood draw supplied the PBMCs.

The sequenced sample was blood. The rearrangement uses TRBV6-1 and TRBJ2-1, with TRBD2 matching 12 bases. This TCR derives from a man aged 50 or older with Graves' hyperthyroidism. DNA of the CDR3: TGTGCCAGCAGTGATCGACTAGCGGGAGCCTACAATGAGCAGTTCTTC. Translated: CASSDRLAGAYNEQFF.